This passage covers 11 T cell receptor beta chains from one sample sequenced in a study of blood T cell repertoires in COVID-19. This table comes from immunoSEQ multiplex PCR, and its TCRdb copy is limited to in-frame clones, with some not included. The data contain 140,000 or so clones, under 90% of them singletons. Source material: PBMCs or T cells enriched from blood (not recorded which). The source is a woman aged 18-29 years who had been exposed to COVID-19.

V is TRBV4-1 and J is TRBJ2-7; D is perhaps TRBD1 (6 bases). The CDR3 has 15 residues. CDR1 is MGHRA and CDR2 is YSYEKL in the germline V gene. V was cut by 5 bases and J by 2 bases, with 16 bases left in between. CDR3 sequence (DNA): TGCGCCAGCAGCGCGAGGGGCCAGGGGCCCTACGAGCAGTACTTC. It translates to CASSARGQGPYEQYF.

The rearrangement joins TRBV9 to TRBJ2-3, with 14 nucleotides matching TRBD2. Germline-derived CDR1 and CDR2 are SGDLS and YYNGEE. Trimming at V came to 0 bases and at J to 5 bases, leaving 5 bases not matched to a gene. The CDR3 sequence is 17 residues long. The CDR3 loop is CASSVGPGLAGGDTQYF. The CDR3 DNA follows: TGTGCCAGCAGCGTAGGCCCAGGACTAGCGGGAGGAGATACGCAGTATTTT.

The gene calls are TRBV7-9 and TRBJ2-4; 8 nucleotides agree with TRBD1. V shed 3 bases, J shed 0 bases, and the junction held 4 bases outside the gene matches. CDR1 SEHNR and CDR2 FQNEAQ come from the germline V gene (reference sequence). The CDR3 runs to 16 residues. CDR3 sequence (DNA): TGTGCCAGCAGCTTGGGACAGGACCTAGCCAAAAACATTCAGTACTTC. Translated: CASSLGQDLAKNIQYF.

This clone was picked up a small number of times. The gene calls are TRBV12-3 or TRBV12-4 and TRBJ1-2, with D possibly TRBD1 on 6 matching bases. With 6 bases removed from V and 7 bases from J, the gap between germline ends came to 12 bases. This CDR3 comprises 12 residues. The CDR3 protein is CASRDSLSGYTF. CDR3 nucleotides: TGTGCCAGCAGGGACAGTTTAAGTGGCTACACCTTC.

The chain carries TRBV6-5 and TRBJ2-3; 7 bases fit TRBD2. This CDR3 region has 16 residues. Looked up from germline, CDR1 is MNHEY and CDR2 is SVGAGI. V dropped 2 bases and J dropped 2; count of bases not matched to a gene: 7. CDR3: CASSYGREPYTDTQYF. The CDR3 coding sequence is TGTGCCAGCAGTTACGGGCGGGAGCCTTACACAGATACGCAGTATTTT.

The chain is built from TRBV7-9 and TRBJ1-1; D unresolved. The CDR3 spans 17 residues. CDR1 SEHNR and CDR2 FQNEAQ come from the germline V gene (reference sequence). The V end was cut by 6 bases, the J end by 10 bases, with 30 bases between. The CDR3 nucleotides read TGTGCCAGCAGTTTGTCTCTCGATCCTCTGGCCCTCACGGGAGCTTTCTTT. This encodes CASSLSLDPLALTGAFF.

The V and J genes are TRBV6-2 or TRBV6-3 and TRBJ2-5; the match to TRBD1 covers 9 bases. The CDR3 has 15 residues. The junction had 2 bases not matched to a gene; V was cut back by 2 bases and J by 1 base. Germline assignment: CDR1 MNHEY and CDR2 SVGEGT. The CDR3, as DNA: TGTGCCAGCAGTTACCTGGGACAGGGCCAAGAGACCCAGTACTTC. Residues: CASSYLGQGQETQYF.

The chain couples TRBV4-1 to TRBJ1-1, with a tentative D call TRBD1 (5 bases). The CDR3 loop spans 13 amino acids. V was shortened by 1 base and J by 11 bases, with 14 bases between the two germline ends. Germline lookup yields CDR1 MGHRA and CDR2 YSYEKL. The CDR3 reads CASSQVDGHRAFF. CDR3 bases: TGCGCCAGCAGCCAAGTAGACGGACATCGGGCTTTCTTT.

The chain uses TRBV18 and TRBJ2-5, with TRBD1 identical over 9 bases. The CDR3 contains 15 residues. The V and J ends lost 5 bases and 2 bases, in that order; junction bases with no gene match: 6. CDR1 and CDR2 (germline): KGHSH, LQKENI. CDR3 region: CASSTTGGAQETQYF. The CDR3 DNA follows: TGTGCCAGCTCAACGACAGGGGGGGCACAAGAGACCCAGTACTTC.

The CDR3 nucleotides are TGTGCCAGCAGCCTGGGCGGGCGAAACACCGGGGAGCTGTTTTTT. It codes for CASSLGGRNTGELFF. The genes are TRBV11-3 and TRBJ2-2, with D perhaps matching TRBD2 (5 bases). Germline V gene lookup returns CDR1 SGHNT and CDR2 YENEEA. With 5 bases removed from V and 2 bases from J, the gap between germline ends came to 12 bases. This CDR3 has 15 residues.

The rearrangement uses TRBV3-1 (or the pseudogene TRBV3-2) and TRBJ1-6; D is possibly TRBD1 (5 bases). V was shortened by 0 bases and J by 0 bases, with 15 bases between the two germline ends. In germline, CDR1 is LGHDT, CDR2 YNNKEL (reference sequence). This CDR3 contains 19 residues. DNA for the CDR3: TGTGCCAGCAGCCAAGATAGGTCTCGGGGGAGCTCCTATAATTCACCCCTCCACTTT. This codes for CASSQDRSRGSSYNSPLHF.